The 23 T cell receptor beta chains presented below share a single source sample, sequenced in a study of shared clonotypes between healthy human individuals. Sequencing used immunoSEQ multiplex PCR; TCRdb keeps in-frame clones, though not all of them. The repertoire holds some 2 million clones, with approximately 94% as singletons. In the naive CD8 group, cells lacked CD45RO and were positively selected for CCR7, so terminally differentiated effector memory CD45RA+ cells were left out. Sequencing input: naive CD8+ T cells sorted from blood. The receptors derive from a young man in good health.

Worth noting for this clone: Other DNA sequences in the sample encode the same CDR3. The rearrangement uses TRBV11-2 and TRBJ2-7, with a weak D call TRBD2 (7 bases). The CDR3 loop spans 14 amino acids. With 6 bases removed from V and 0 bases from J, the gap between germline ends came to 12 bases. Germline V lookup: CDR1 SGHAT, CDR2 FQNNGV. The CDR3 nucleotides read TGTGCCAGCAGTCTAGGGGGGGACTCCTACGAGCAGTACTTC. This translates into CASSLGGDSYEQYF.

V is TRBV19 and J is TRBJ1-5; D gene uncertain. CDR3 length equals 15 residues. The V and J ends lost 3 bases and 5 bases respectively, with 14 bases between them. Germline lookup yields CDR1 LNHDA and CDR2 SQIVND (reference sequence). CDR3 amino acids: CASSIPQKRDQPQHF. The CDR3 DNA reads TGTGCCAGTAGTATCCCCCAGAAAAGAGATCAGCCCCAGCATTTT. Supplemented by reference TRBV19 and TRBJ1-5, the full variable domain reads DGGITQSPKYLFRKEGQNVTLSCEQNLNHDAMYWYRQDPGQGLRLIYYSQIVNDFQKGDIAEGYSVSREKKESFPLTVTSAQKNPTAFYLCASSIPQKRDQPQHFGDGTRLSIL.

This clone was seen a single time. CDR3 sequence: CASGFPDRWKNIQYF. For the CDR3, the DNA is TGTGCTAGTGGTTTCCCGGACAGGTGGAAAAACATTCAGTACTTC. The chain employs TRBV12-5 and TRBJ2-4; 7 positions match TRBD1. V gave up 3 bases and J gave up 4 bases; unmatched junction bases: 6. Germline-derived CDR1 and CDR2 are LGHNT and FRNRAP. This CDR3 has 15 residues.

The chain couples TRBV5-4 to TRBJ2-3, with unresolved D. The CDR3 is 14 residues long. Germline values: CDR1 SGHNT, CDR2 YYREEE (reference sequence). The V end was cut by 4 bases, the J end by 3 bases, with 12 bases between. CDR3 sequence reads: CASSANLGTDTQYF. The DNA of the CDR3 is TGTGCCAGCAGCGCAAATCTGGGGACAGATACGCAGTATTTT. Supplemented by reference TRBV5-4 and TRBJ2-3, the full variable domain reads ETGVTQSPTHLIKTRGQQVTLRCSSQSGHNTVSWYQQALGQGPQFIFQYYREEENGRGNFPPRFSGLQFPNYSSELNVNALELDDSALYLCASSANLGTDTQYFGPGTRLTVL.

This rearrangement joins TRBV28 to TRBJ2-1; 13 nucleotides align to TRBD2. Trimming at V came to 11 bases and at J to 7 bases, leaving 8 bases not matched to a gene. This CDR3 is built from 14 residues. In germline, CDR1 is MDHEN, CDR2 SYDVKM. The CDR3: CAGRLAGGANEQFF. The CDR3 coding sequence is TGTGCCGGCCGACTAGCGGGGGGTGCGAATGAGCAGTTCTTC.

In DNA, the CDR3 is TGTGCCAGCAGCTTAGCGGACCCCCGGGCCCACGATAATGAGCAGTTCTTC. This gives the protein CASSLADPRAHDNEQFF. The chain recombines TRBV7-6 with TRBJ2-1; D not certain. Germline V gives CDR1 SGHVS, CDR2 FNYEAQ. The CDR3 totals 17 residues. The V gene lost 0 bases and the J gene lost 7 bases, with 19 bases spanning the gap.

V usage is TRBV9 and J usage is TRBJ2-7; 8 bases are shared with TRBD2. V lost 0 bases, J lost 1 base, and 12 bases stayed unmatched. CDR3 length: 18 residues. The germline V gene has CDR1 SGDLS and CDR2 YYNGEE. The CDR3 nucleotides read TGTGCCAGCAGCGTAGCCCCCGGGGCTAGCGGGCTGTCCTACGAGCAGTACTTC. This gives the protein CASSVAPGASGLSYEQYF.

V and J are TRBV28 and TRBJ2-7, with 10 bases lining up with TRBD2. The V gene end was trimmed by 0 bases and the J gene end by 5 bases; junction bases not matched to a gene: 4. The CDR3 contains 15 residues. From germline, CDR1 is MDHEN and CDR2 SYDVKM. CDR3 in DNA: TGTGCCAGCAGTTTATGGCCTAGCGGGAGCCACGAGCAGTACTTC. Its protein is CASSLWPSGSHEQYF.

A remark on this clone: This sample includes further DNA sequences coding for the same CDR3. CDR3: CASSLLGAYEQYF. The CDR3 nucleotides read TGTGCCAGCAGTTTACTTGGGGCCTACGAGCAGTACTTC. The chain carries TRBV27 and TRBJ2-7; no clear D gene. This CDR3 spans 13 amino acids. The germline CDR1 and CDR2 sequences are MNHEY and SMNVEV (reference sequence). Trimming pared 2 bases from V and 2 bases from J, leaving 7 bases between.

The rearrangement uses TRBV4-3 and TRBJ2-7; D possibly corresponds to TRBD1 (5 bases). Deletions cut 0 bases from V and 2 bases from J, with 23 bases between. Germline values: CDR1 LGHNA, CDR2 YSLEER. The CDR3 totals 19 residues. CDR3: CASSQEQVWVSEAPYEQYF. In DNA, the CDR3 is TGCGCCAGCAGCCAAGAACAGGTGTGGGTAAGCGAGGCGCCCTACGAGCAGTACTTC.

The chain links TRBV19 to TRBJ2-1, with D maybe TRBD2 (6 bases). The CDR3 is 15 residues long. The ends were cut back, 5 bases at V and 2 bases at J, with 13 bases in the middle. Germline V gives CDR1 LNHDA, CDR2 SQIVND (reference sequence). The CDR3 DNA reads TGTGCCAGTAGTCCCGGGACTTCCCCCTACAATGAGCAGTTCTTC. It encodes CASSPGTSPYNEQFF.

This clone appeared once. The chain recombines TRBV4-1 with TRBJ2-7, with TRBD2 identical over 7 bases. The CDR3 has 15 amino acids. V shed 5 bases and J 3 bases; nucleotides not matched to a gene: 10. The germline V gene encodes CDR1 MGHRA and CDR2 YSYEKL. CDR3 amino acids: CASSSTGTKYYEQYF. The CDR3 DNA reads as TGCGCCAGCAGCTCTACCGGGACTAAATACTACGAGCAGTACTTC.

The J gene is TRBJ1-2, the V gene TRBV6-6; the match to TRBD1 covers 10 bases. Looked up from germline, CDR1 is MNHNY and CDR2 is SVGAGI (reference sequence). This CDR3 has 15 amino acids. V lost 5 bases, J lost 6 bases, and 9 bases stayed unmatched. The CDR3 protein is CASSRATGTGDGYTF. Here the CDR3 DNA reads TGTGCCAGCAGTCGAGCCACCGGGACAGGGGATGGCTACACCTTC.

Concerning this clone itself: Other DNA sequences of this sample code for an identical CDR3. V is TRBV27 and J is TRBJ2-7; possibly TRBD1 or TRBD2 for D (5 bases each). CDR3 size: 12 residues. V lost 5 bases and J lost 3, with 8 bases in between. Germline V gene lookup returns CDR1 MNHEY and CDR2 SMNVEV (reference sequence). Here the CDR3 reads CASSQRGYEQYF. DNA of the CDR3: TGTGCCAGCAGTCAGAGGGGCTACGAGCAGTACTTC.

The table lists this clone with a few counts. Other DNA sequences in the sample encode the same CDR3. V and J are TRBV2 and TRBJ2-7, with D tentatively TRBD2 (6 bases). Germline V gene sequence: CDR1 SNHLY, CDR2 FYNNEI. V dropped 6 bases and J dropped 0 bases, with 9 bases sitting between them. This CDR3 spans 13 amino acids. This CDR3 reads CASRDGSSYEQYF. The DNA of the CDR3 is TGTGCCAGCAGGGACGGGAGCTCCTACGAGCAGTACTTC.

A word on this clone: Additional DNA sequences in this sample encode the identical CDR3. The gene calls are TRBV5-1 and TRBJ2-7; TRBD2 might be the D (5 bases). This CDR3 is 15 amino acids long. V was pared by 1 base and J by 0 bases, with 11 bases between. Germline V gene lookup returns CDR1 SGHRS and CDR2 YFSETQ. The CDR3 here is CASSLLAGGSYEQYF. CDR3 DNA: TGCGCCAGCAGCTTGCTCGCAGGAGGCTCCTACGAGCAGTACTTC.

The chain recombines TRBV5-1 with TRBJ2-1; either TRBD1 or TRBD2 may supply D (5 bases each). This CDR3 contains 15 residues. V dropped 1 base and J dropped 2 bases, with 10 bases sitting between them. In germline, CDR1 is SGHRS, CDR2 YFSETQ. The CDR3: CASSLRGDAYNEQFF. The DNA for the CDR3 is TGCGCCAGCAGCTTGAGGGGAGACGCCTACAATGAGCAGTTCTTC.

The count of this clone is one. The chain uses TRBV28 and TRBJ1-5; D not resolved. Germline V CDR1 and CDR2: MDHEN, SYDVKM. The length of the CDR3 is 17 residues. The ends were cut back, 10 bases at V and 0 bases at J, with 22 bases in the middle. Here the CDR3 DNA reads TGTGCCACACATATAGGGAACGCAGAAGATAGCAATCAGCCCCAGCATTTT. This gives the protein CATHIGNAEDSNQPQHF.

The CDR3 loop is CAISGRGGDGYTF. The CDR3 nucleotides read TGTGCCATCAGTGGCCGGGGAGGAGATGGCTACACCTTC. This sequence joins TRBV10-3 and TRBJ1-2; D is unclear. Germline V gene lookup returns CDR1 ENHRY and CDR2 SYGVKD. Trimming removed 4 bases at V and 6 bases at J, with 12 bases between. The CDR3 covers 13 residues.

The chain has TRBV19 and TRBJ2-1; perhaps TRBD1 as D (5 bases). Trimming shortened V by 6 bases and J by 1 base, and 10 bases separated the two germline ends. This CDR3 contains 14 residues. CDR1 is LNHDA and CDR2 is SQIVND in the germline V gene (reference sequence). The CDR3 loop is CASSPGLSYNEQFF. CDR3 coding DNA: TGTGCCAGTAGCCCAGGGCTGTCCTACAATGAGCAGTTCTTC.

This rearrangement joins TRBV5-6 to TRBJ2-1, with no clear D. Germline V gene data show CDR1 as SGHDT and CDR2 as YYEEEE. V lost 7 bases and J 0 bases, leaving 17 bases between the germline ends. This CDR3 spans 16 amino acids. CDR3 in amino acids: CASYRRAASSYNEQFF. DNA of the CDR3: TGTGCCAGCTACAGACGAGCCGCGAGCTCCTACAATGAGCAGTTCTTC.

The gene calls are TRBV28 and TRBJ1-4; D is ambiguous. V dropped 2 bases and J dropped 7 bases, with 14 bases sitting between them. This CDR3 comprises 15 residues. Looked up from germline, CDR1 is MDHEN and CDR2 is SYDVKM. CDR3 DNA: TGTGCCAGCAGTTTAGAGGGATATGAGAGTGAAAAACTGTTTTTT. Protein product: CASSLEGYESEKLFF. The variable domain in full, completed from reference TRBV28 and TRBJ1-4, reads DVKVTQSSRYLVKRTGEKVFLECVQDMDHENMFWYRQDPGLGLRLIYFSYDVKMKEKGDIPEGYSVSREKKERFSLILESASTNQTSMYLCASSLEGYESEKLFFGSGTQLSVL.

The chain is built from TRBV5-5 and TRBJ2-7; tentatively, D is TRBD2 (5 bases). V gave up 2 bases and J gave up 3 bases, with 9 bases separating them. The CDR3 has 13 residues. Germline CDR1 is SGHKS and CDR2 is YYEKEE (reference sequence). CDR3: CASSLGGFYEQYF. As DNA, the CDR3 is TGTGCCAGCAGCTTAGGAGGATTCTACGAGCAGTACTTC.